Listed here are 12 T cell receptor beta chains from one sample, sequenced in a study of technical replicates of blood from several donors. Sequenced by immunoSEQ multiplex PCR; TCRdb stores in-frame clones only, minus some. The sample shows 80,000 to 95,000 clones, about 96% of them seen only once. The sequenced sample was T cells isolated from PBMCs. The receptors here all came from a human donor in good health.

Of note for this clone: The sample contains more than one DNA sequence encoding this CDR3. This chain connects TRBV10-3 to TRBJ2-5; D might be TRBD1 (5 bases). Germline loops: CDR1 ENHRY, CDR2 SYGVKD. The CDR3 consists of 13 residues. Trimming stripped 3 bases from V and 4 bases from J, with 9 bases between. As DNA, the CDR3 is TGTGCCATCAGTGAAGCTAGGGGAGAGACCCAGTACTTC. The encoded protein is CAISEARGETQYF.

The chain uses TRBV19 and TRBJ2-1, with TRBD2 matching over 14 bases. From germline, CDR1 is LNHDA and CDR2 SQIVND (reference sequence). The CDR3 loop spans 16 amino acids. V dropped 5 bases and J dropped 8; count of bases not matched to a gene: 8. CDR3 coding DNA: TGTGCCAGTAGTCCCAGACTAGCGGGAGGGCACGATGAGCAGTTCTTC. Protein: CASSPRLAGGHDEQFF.

This chain links TRBV7-3 with TRBJ2-1; 10 nucleotides agree with TRBD1. With V trimmed by 2 bases and J by 6 bases, 4 bases remained unmatched. CDR3 length: 15 amino acids. Germline V gives CDR1 SGHTA, CDR2 FQGTGA. The CDR3 DNA sequence: TGTGCCAGCAGCTTATATCGGACAGGGGGCAATGAGCAGTTCTTC. It codes for CASSLYRTGGNEQFF.

The rearrangement joins TRBV4-1 to TRBJ1-1; tentatively, D is TRBD1 (6 bases). Germline CDR1 reads MGHRA; CDR2 reads YSYEKL. CDR3 length equals 15 residues. V was pared by 0 bases and J by 8 bases, with 16 bases between. Here the CDR3 reads CASSQESPRGVEAFF. CDR3 sequence (DNA): TGCGCCAGCAGCCAAGAGTCCCCCAGGGGAGTAGAAGCTTTCTTT.

The chain uses TRBV5-1 and TRBJ2-1; TRBD1 might be the D (5 bases). The germline V gene has CDR1 SGHRS and CDR2 YFSETQ. The CDR3 contains 17 residues. V was shortened by 0 bases and J by 0 bases, with 13 bases between the two germline ends. The CDR3 DNA reads as TGCGCCAGCAGCTTGGGGGGCGGTGGCGCCTCCTACAATGAGCAGTTCTTC. Its translation: CASSLGGGGASYNEQFF. The variable domain in full, completed from reference TRBV5-1 and TRBJ2-1, reads KAGVTQTPRYLIKTRGQQVTLSCSPISGHRSVSWYQQTPGQGLQFLFEYFSETQRNKGNFPGRFSGRQFSNSRSEMNVSTLELGDSALYLCASSLGGGGASYNEQFFGPGTRLTVL.

The J gene is TRBJ2-7, the V gene TRBV2; D remains unclear. The CDR3 loop spans 10 amino acids. Germline V lookup: CDR1 SNHLY, CDR2 FYNNEI. V gave up 7 bases and J gave up 3 bases, with 4 bases separating them. The CDR3 here is CASTLYEQYF. As DNA, the CDR3 is TGTGCCAGCACACTCTACGAGCAGTACTTC.

The chain carries TRBV5-4 and TRBJ1-2; 7 bases agree with TRBD1. CDR3 length equals 14 residues. The V and J ends lost 2 bases and 4 bases, in that order; junction bases with no gene match: 5. In germline, CDR1 is SGHNT, CDR2 YYREEE (reference sequence). CDR3 coding DNA: TGTGCCAGCAGCTTAACAGGGGAGTCCTATGGCTACACCTTC. This sequence encodes CASSLTGESYGYTF. Using reference TRBV5-4 and TRBJ1-2 for the parts outside the CDR3, the full variable domain is ETGVTQSPTHLIKTRGQQVTLRCSSQSGHNTVSWYQQALGQGPQFIFQYYREEENGRGNFPPRFSGLQFPNYSSELNVNALELDDSALYLCASSLTGESYGYTFGSGTRLTVV.

This chain links TRBV9 with TRBJ1-2; the D is unclear. Germline V gives CDR1 SGDLS, CDR2 YYNGEE. Trimming stripped 0 bases from V and 0 bases from J, with 9 bases between. The CDR3 runs 15 residues. The CDR3: CASSVGARANYGYTF. CDR3 in DNA: TGTGCCAGCAGCGTAGGGGCCAGAGCTAACTATGGCTACACCTTC. Variable domain in full (rest from reference TRBV9 and TRBJ1-2): DSGVTQTPKHLITATGQRVTLRCSPRSGDLSVYWYQQSLDQGLQFLIQYYNGEERAKGNILERFSAQQFPDLHSELNLSSLELGDSALYFCASSVGARANYGYTFGSGTRLTVV.

This chain connects TRBV6-6 to TRBJ1-1; D gene unclear. This CDR3 is 13 amino acids long. Germline assignment: CDR1 MNHNY and CDR2 SVGAGI (reference sequence). V lost 8 bases and J 0 bases, leaving 10 bases between the germline ends. The CDR3 region has the DNA TGTGCCAGCCGGACGGGAATGAACACTGAAGCTTTCTTT. Translated, it gives CASRTGMNTEAFF.

This clone was recorded only once. V gene TRBV27 combines with J gene TRBJ2-1; TRBD2 matches 7 bases. The V segment lost 5 bases and the J segment 1 base; nucleotides outside the gene matches: 8. The CDR3 consists of 16 residues. CDR1 and CDR2 from the germline V gene are MNHEY and SMNVEV (reference sequence). The CDR3: CASSPSSGESYNEQFF. The CDR3, as DNA: TGTGCCAGCAGTCCGTCAAGCGGGGAGTCCTACAATGAGCAGTTCTTC.

The chain employs TRBV7-9 and TRBJ1-1; 8 bases line up with TRBD1. The CDR3 runs 13 residues. J gave up 7 bases and V 1 base, and 2 bases lay outside the gene matches. The germline CDR1 and CDR2 sequences are SEHNR and FQNEAQ (reference sequence). CDR3 DNA sequence: TGTGCCAGCAGCTTAGTAGGACAGGGTGAAGCTTTCTTT. It is translated as CASSLVGQGEAFF. The full variable domain, completed using reference TRBV7-9 and TRBJ1-1, is DTGVSQNPRHKITKRGQNVTFRCDPISEHNRLYWYRQTLGQGPEFLTYFQNEAQLEKSRLLSDRFSAERPKGSFSTLEIQRTEQGDSAMYLCASSLVGQGEAFFGQGTRLTVV.

V gene TRBV4-2 combines with J gene TRBJ2-7, with TRBD2 identical over 7 bases. V trimming: 0 bases; J trimming: 3 bases; junction bases outside the gene matches: 2. The CDR3 is 14 amino acids. Germline V gene lookup returns CDR1 LGHNA and CDR2 YNFKEQ. CDR3 in amino acids: CASSQEGLIYEQYF. The CDR3 nucleotides are TGTGCCAGCAGCCAAGAGGGACTAATCTACGAGCAGTACTTC.